A selection of T cell receptor beta chains follows, all from one sample in a study of chemoradiotherapy in HPV16-positive cancers. Repertoires were generated with immunoSEQ multiplex PCR, while TCRdb's copy carries only in-frame clones and drops some. Of 9,500 to 12,000 clones listed, 65% to 75% are singletons. This specimen was collected from a patient who underwent chemoradiotherapy. The receptors originated from a human donor with HPV-associated anogenital cancer. Each CDR3 is given with its conserved first and last residue. D genes are given only for firm matches. Part of the rows lack a size; the others show once, few, many or a class for expanded clones.

J	V	size	D	CDR3	DNA
TRBJ1-1	TRBV6-5	-	-	CASRPGTDEAFF	TGTGCCAGCAGACCTGGGACGGATGAAGCTTTCTTT
TRBJ2-5	TRBV5-1	-	-	CASSSGPTQYF	TGCGCCAGCAGCTCGGGCCCGACCCAGTACTTC
TRBJ1-5	TRBV6-5	-	-	CASSYGPGTNQPQHF	TGTGCCAGCAGTTACGGTCCAGGGACTAATCAGCCCCAGCATTTT
TRBJ2-5	TRBV7-3	-	-	CASSLSGSKETQYF	TGTGCCAGCAGCTTAAGCGGCAGCAAAGAGACCCAGTACTTC
TRBJ1-1	TRBV6-4	-	-	CASSDSAGTEAFF	TGTGCCAGCAGTGACTCTGCGGGTACTGAAGCTTTCTTT
TRBJ2-1	TRBV30	-	TRBD2	CAWTKGTSGAFSQYNEQFF	TGTGCCTGGACCAAAGGGACTAGCGGGGCCTTTAGTCAATACAATGAGCAGTTCTTC
TRBJ2-1	TRBV9	-	TRBD1	CASSVTGDSYNEQFF	TGTGCCAGCAGCGTGACAGGGGACTCCTACAATGAGCAGTTCTTC
TRBJ2-7	TRBV27	-	-	CASSIGPTHEQYF	TGTGCCAGCAGTATAGGACCGACACACGAGCAGTACTTC
TRBJ1-3	TRBV28	-	-	CASSLRQDWNTIYF	TGTGCCAGCAGTTTAAGGCAGGACTGGAACACCATATATTTT
TRBJ1-5	TRBV19	-	-	CASSFGQGNQPQHF	TGTGCCAGTAGTTTTGGCCAGGGGAATCAGCCCCAGCATTTT
TRBJ2-1	TRBV7-8	-	-	CVSSPPRYNEQFF	TGTGTCAGCAGCCCCCCGCGGTACAATGAGCAGTTCTTC
TRBJ2-1	TRBV5-1	-	-	CASSLAEDNLGMGEQFF	TGCGCCAGCAGCTTGGCCGAGGACAATCTCGGTATGGGTGAGCAGTTCTTC
TRBJ2-7	TRBV13	-	-	CASSSRYEQYF	TGTGCCAGCAGCTCTCGCTACGAGCAGTACTTC
TRBJ2-5	TRBV6-6	-	TRBD2	CASSPRTSETQYF	TGTGCCAGCAGTCCCCGGACTAGCGAGACCCAGTACTTC
TRBJ2-7	TRBV7-3	-	-	CASSLIANREQYF	TGTGCCAGCAGCTTAATTGCCAACAGGGAGCAGTACTTC
TRBJ1-3	TRBV5-4	-	-	CASSEGAFSGNTIYF	TGTGCCAGCAGCGAAGGAGCTTTCTCTGGAAACACCATATATTTT
TRBJ2-5	TRBV2	few	-	CASSRDQRETQYF	TGTGCCAGCAGTCGGGACCAGAGGGAGACCCAGTACTTC
TRBJ2-2	TRBV15	-	-	CATSRVPGGSAGELFF	TGTGCCACCAGCAGAGTTCCAGGGGGGTCGGCCGGGGAGCTGTTTTTT
TRBJ1-2	TRBV14	-	-	CASSQDPWRGYTF	TGTGCCAGCAGCCAGGATCCCTGGCGAGGCTACACCTTC
TRBJ2-3	TRBV11-3	-	-	CASSTRGGMTDTQYF	TGTGCCAGCAGCACCCGGGGAGGAATGACAGATACGCAGTATTTT
TRBJ1-5	TRBV19	few	-	CASSNGWGKPQHF	TGTGCCAGTAGTAATGGGTGGGGGAAGCCCCAGCATTTT
TRBJ2-5	TRBV11-3	-	-	CASSLAGRWYF	TGTGCCAGCAGCTTGGCGGGCCGTTGGTACTTC
TRBJ2-5	TRBV6-6	-	TRBD2	CASRRLAGGGETQYF	TGTGCCAGCAGACGACTAGCGGGGGGCGGGGAGACCCAGTACTTC
TRBJ2-1	TRBV27	-	-	CASSSGITSNEQFF	TGTGCCAGCAGTTCGGGGATAACTTCCAATGAGCAGTTCTTC
TRBJ2-2	TRBV7-2	once	-	CASSLYTAGELFF	TGTGCCAGCAGCCTTTACACGGCCGGGGAGCTGTTTTTT
TRBJ1-1	TRBV6-5	-	-	CASSYVRSSSTEAFF	TGTGCCAGCAGTTACGTGCGTTCCTCCAGCACTGAAGCTTTCTTT
TRBJ1-1	TRBV5-1	-	TRBD1	CASSPRGQGDLVNTEAFF	TGCGCCAGCAGCCCCCGGGGACAGGGCGATTTGGTGAACACTGAAGCTTTCTTT
TRBJ2-3	TRBV7-3	-	-	CASSLRAEVRYTQYF	TGTGCCAGCAGCTTAAGAGCCGAAGTTAGATATACGCAGTATTTT
TRBJ2-3	TRBV11-3	once	TRBD2	CASSLGRGGRADTQYF	TGTGCCAGCAGCTTAGGGCGGGGGGGCCGGGCAGATACGCAGTATTTT
TRBJ2-7	TRBV7-6	-	-	CASSSGTELKSPYEQYF	TGTGCCAGCAGCTCAGGGACGGAGCTGAAGTCACCCTACGAGCAGTACTTC
TRBJ2-2	TRBV10-1	-	-	CASSVGGTNTGELFF	TGCGCCAGCAGTGTCGGCGGGACGAACACCGGGGAGCTGTTTTTT
TRBJ1-5	TRBV6-4	few	-	CASSPEANQPQHF	TGTGCCAGCAGTCCCGAGGCCAATCAGCCCCAGCATTTT
TRBJ2-4	TRBV6-1	-	-	CASSEVFQQNIQYF	TGTGCCAGCAGTGAAGTCTTCCAGCAAAACATTCAGTACTTC
TRBJ2-7	TRBV19	-	-	CASSMSRSYEQYF	TGTGCCAGTAGTATGTCCAGGTCCTACGAGCAGTACTTC
TRBJ2-1	TRBV5-1	-	-	CASSLSAAGTYNEQFF	TGCGCCAGCAGCTTGAGCGCTGCAGGTACCTACAATGAGCAGTTCTTC
TRBJ1-6	TRBV2	-	-	CASTLQGGHSPLHF	TGTGCCAGCACTCTACAGGGTGGGCATTCACCCCTCCACTTT
TRBJ2-6	TRBV11-3	-	-	CASSLQGTGANVLTF	TGTGCCAGCAGCTTACAGGGAACTGGGGCCAACGTCCTGACTTTC
TRBJ2-1	TRBV7-3	-	TRBD1	CASSLGGGQGYNEQFF	TGTGCCAGCAGCCTCGGCGGAGGACAGGGGTACAATGAGCAGTTCTTC
TRBJ2-7	TRBV12-5	-	-	CASGLSGEQYF	TGTGCTAGTGGTCTTTCGGGCGAGCAGTACTTC
TRBJ1-2	TRBV11-3	few	-	CASSYGGRTIDGYTF	TGTGCCAGCAGCTACGGGGGACGGACGATTGATGGCTACACCTTC
TRBJ2-7	TRBV27	-	-	CASSADYLSYEQYF	TGTGCCAGCAGTGCGGACTATTTATCCTACGAGCAGTACTTC
TRBJ1-5	TRBV5-5	-	-	CASSLGTRGDQPQHF	TGTGCCAGCAGCTTGGGGACTCGGGGGGATCAGCCCCAGCATTTT
TRBJ2-7	TRBV27	-	TRBD1	CASRTGATNEQYF	TGTGCCAGCAGGACAGGGGCGACAAACGAGCAGTACTTC
TRBJ2-1	TRBV27	-	-	CASSLGSTSYNEQFF	TGTGCCAGCAGTCTGGGATCGACTTCCTACAATGAGCAGTTCTTC
TRBJ2-1	TRBV20-1	-	-	CSVGYNEQFF	TGCAGTGTCGGCTACAATGAGCAGTTCTTC